The clone carrying this TCR beta chain was recorded many times. The J segment lost 4 bases and the V segment lost 3 bases, leaving 2 bases of the junction unmatched. This CDR3 spans 14 amino acids. Germline V gene data show CDR1 as LNHDA and CDR2 as SQIVND (reference sequence). The data were taken from a study of blood T cell repertoires in COVID-19. As for the study in general: The United States, Italy and Spain provided the acute and convalescent COVID-19 samples.

This table comes from immunoSEQ multiplex PCR, and its TCRdb copy is limited to in-frame clones, with some not included. The sample shows about 220,000 clones, about 79% of them seen only once. The study recruited people aged roughly 18 to 100 years across some 23 US areas. The rearrangement uses TRBV19 and TRBJ2-1; 8 bases are shared with TRBD2. Sequencing was carried out using PBMCs or T cells enriched from blood (not recorded which). This TCR came from a woman aged 55-75 years who had recovered from COVID-19. In nucleotides, the CDR3 is TGTGCCAGTAGTATGGGACTAGAATACAATGAGCAGTTCTTC. Its translation is CASSMGLEYNEQFF.